A selection of T cell receptor beta chains follows, all from one sample in a study of Ad26.COV2.S vaccination and SARS-CoV-2 variants. TCRdb's table, derived via immunoSEQ multiplex PCR, lists solely in-frame clones and lacks some. The sample lists about 680,000 clones, about 90% occurring once. The source was peripheral blood, collected in a trial of Ad26.COV2.S vaccine versus placebo. All receptors derive from a person between 18 and 60 years old who received the Ad26.COV2.S COVID-19 vaccine or a placebo. Each CDR3 is given with its conserved first and last residue. A D gene is named only where the DNA matches it firmly. Clone size appears in some rows only: once, few, many, or a class for an expanded clone.

v_gene: TRBV5-1
abundance: once
d_gene: -
j_gene: TRBJ2-7
CDR3aa: CASSPGQGIDYEQYF
CDR3nt: TGCGCCAGCAGCCCGGGTCAAGGGATCGACTACGAGCAGTACTTC

v_gene: TRBV20-1
abundance: -
d_gene: -
j_gene: TRBJ2-1
CDR3aa: CSASPQGLNEQFF
CDR3nt: TGCAGTGCTAGTCCCCAGGGTCTCAATGAGCAGTTCTTC

v_gene: TRBV12-3/TRBV12-4
abundance: -
d_gene: -
j_gene: TRBJ1-5
CDR3aa: CASSPQGGGPQHF
CDR3nt: TGTGCCAGCAGCCCCCAGGGAGGGGGGCCCCAGCATTTT

v_gene: TRBV7-2
abundance: -
d_gene: -
j_gene: TRBJ2-7
CDR3aa: CASSPGTLFYEQYF
CDR3nt: TGTGCCAGCAGCCCCGGGACTCTTTTCTACGAGCAGTACTTC

v_gene: TRBV6-5
abundance: few
d_gene: -
j_gene: TRBJ2-7
CDR3aa: CASSYTQGGEQYF
CDR3nt: TGTGCCAGCAGTTACACGCAGGGAGGAGAGCAGTACTTC

v_gene: TRBV7-2
abundance: -
d_gene: -
j_gene: TRBJ2-6
CDR3aa: CASSGYRRFSGANVLTF
CDR3nt: TGTGCCAGCAGCGGATATAGGCGGTTCTCTGGGGCCAACGTCCTGACTTTC

v_gene: TRBV5-1
abundance: once
d_gene: TRBD2
j_gene: TRBJ2-5
CDR3aa: CASSLSSGGQETQYF
CDR3nt: TGCGCCAGCAGCTTATCTAGCGGGGGACAAGAGACCCAGTACTTC

v_gene: TRBV7-2
abundance: -
d_gene: -
j_gene: TRBJ2-3
CDR3aa: CASSLDPSLAGTDTQYF
CDR3nt: TGTGCCAGCAGCTTAGATCCGTCGCTAGCTGGCACAGATACGCAGTATTTT

v_gene: TRBV27
abundance: -
d_gene: TRBD2
j_gene: TRBJ2-7
CDR3aa: CASNAERGTNPYEQYF
CDR3nt: TGTGCCAGCAACGCTGAGCGGGGGACCAACCCCTACGAGCAGTACTTC

v_gene: TRBV25-1
abundance: -
d_gene: TRBD2
j_gene: TRBJ2-5
CDR3aa: CASSVQTTSGPGETQYF
CDR3nt: TGTGCCAGCTCAGTACAGACGACTAGCGGACCTGGAGAGACCCAGTACTTC

v_gene: TRBV10-3
abundance: -
d_gene: -
j_gene: TRBJ2-7
CDR3aa: CAIGEGEGEQYF
CDR3nt: TGTGCCATCGGGGAGGGGGAGGGGGAGCAGTACTTC

v_gene: TRBV12-3/TRBV12-4
abundance: -
d_gene: -
j_gene: TRBJ2-7
CDR3aa: CASSLYAYEQYF
CDR3nt: TGTGCCAGCAGTTTATATGCCTACGAGCAGTACTTC

v_gene: TRBV11-1
abundance: -
d_gene: TRBD2
j_gene: TRBJ2-1
CDR3aa: CASSLEVGRARNEQFF
CDR3nt: TGTGCCAGCAGCTTAGAGGTCGGGAGGGCCCGCAATGAGCAGTTCTTC

v_gene: TRBV11-1
abundance: -
d_gene: TRBD1
j_gene: TRBJ2-1
CDR3aa: CASSPGTGANSEQFF
CDR3nt: TGTGCCAGCAGCCCCGGGACAGGGGCAAATAGTGAGCAGTTCTTC

v_gene: TRBV29-1
abundance: -
d_gene: -
j_gene: TRBJ1-2
CDR3aa: CSVDVSPALNGYTF
CDR3nt: TGCAGCGTTGATGTCAGTCCGGCGTTGAATGGCTACACCTTC

v_gene: TRBV7-2
abundance: -
d_gene: -
j_gene: TRBJ1-1
CDR3aa: CASSLGQGGRSTEAFF
CDR3nt: TGTGCCAGCAGCTTGGGGCAGGGTGGTCGATCCACTGAAGCTTTCTTT

v_gene: TRBV6-4
abundance: -
d_gene: -
j_gene: TRBJ2-3
CDR3aa: CASSERVQDTQYF
CDR3nt: TGTGCCAGCAGTGAGCGGGTTCAAGATACGCAGTATTTT

v_gene: TRBV5-4
abundance: -
d_gene: -
j_gene: TRBJ1-2
CDR3aa: CASSLGLGDYGYTF
CDR3nt: TGTGCCAGCAGCTTGGGGCTGGGGGACTATGGCTACACCTTC

v_gene: TRBV27
abundance: -
d_gene: -
j_gene: TRBJ1-1
CDR3aa: CASISHRVGMNTEAFF
CDR3nt: TGTGCCAGCATATCCCACAGGGTAGGGATGAACACTGAAGCTTTCTTT

v_gene: TRBV9
abundance: few
d_gene: -
j_gene: TRBJ1-1
CDR3aa: CASRPRGGNTEAFF
CDR3nt: TGTGCCAGCCGCCCCAGGGGTGGGAACACTGAAGCTTTCTTT

v_gene: TRBV15
abundance: -
d_gene: TRBD1
j_gene: TRBJ1-5
CDR3aa: CATSSGDRDNQPQHF
CDR3nt: TGTGCCACCAGCAGTGGGGACAGGGACAATCAGCCCCAGCATTTT

v_gene: TRBV18
abundance: -
d_gene: TRBD2
j_gene: TRBJ2-7
CDR3aa: CASSPGTSGRRAYEQYF
CDR3nt: TGTGCCAGCTCACCCGGGACTAGCGGGAGGAGGGCCTACGAGCAGTACTTC

v_gene: TRBV7-9
abundance: once
d_gene: -
j_gene: TRBJ2-7
CDR3aa: CASSLHGVPSYEQYF
CDR3nt: TGTGCCAGCAGCTTACACGGAGTTCCCTCCTACGAGCAGTACTTC

v_gene: TRBV11-2
abundance: -
d_gene: -
j_gene: TRBJ1-5
CDR3aa: CASSSPGLRRSNQPQHF
CDR3nt: TGTGCCAGCAGCTCTCCGGGTCTAAGGCGAAGCAATCAGCCCCAGCATTTT

v_gene: TRBV11-2
abundance: once
d_gene: TRBD1
j_gene: TRBJ2-1
CDR3aa: CASSPRGQEVDEQFF
CDR3nt: TGTGCCAGCAGCCCGCGGGGACAGGAGGTCGATGAGCAGTTCTTC

v_gene: TRBV7-2
abundance: -
d_gene: -
j_gene: TRBJ2-1
CDR3aa: CASSLDGAFPYNEQFF
CDR3nt: TGTGCCAGCAGCTTAGACGGGGCGTTCCCCTACAATGAGCAGTTCTTC

v_gene: TRBV15
abundance: -
d_gene: TRBD1
j_gene: TRBJ1-6
CDR3aa: CATSRDRSPSPLHF
CDR3nt: TGTGCCACCAGCAGGGACAGGAGCCCTTCACCCCTCCACTTT

v_gene: TRBV3-1/TRBV3-2
abundance: -
d_gene: TRBD2
j_gene: TRBJ2-4
CDR3aa: CASSQGGGIRNIQYF
CDR3nt: TGTGCCAGCAGCCAAGGCGGGGGGATCCGAAACATTCAGTACTTC

v_gene: TRBV3-1/TRBV3-2
abundance: -
d_gene: -
j_gene: TRBJ2-5
CDR3aa: CASRGLLGGGETQYF
CDR3nt: TGTGCCAGCAGGGGACTGCTGGGGGGCGGAGAGACCCAGTACTTC

v_gene: TRBV3-1/TRBV3-2
abundance: -
d_gene: TRBD1
j_gene: TRBJ2-3
CDR3aa: CASSPPGTGGTDTQYF
CDR3nt: TGTGCCAGCAGCCCCCCCGGGACAGGGGGAACAGATACGCAGTATTTT

v_gene: TRBV2
abundance: -
d_gene: TRBD1
j_gene: TRBJ2-7
CDR3aa: CASSRDSSYEQYF
CDR3nt: TGTGCCAGCAGTAGGGACAGCTCCTACGAGCAGTACTTC

v_gene: TRBV10-2
abundance: -
d_gene: -
j_gene: TRBJ2-2
CDR3aa: CASWGRPGELFF
CDR3nt: TGCGCCAGCTGGGGTCGTCCCGGGGAGCTGTTTTTT

v_gene: TRBV2
abundance: -
d_gene: -
j_gene: TRBJ1-3
CDR3aa: CASSERGNTIYF
CDR3nt: TGTGCCAGCAGTGAAAGGGGAAACACCATATATTTT

v_gene: TRBV12-2
abundance: -
d_gene: -
j_gene: TRBJ1-5
CDR3aa: CASRLGRGINQPQHF
CDR3nt: TGTGCAAGTCGCTTAGGGAGAGGGATCAATCAGCCCCAGCATTTT

v_gene: TRBV25-1
abundance: -
d_gene: -
j_gene: TRBJ2-7
CDR3aa: CASSPRDTHHGEQYF
CDR3nt: TGTGCCAGCAGTCCCCGGGACACACATCATGGCGAGCAGTACTTC

v_gene: TRBV5-8
abundance: -
d_gene: -
j_gene: TRBJ2-5
CDR3aa: CASISRVGETQYF
CDR3nt: TGTGCCAGCATCTCCCGTGTGGGGGAGACCCAGTACTTC

v_gene: TRBV24-1
abundance: -
d_gene: -
j_gene: TRBJ2-2
CDR3aa: CATSELGASNTGELFF
CDR3nt: TGTGCCACCAGTGAGTTAGGGGCCTCGAACACCGGGGAGCTGTTTTTT

v_gene: TRBV6-5
abundance: -
d_gene: -
j_gene: TRBJ1-1
CDR3aa: CASTRTLHTEAFF
CDR3nt: TGTGCCAGCACAAGGACACTTCACACTGAAGCTTTCTTT

v_gene: TRBV7-7
abundance: few
d_gene: -
j_gene: TRBJ2-2
CDR3aa: CASSPLEEGTGELFF
CDR3nt: TGTGCTAGCAGCCCCCTCGAGGAAGGTACCGGGGAGCTGTTTTTT

v_gene: TRBV3-1/TRBV3-2
abundance: -
d_gene: -
j_gene: TRBJ1-2
CDR3aa: CASSHLTRPYGYTF
CDR3nt: TGTGCCAGCAGCCACCTGACAAGGCCCTATGGCTACACCTTC

v_gene: TRBV7-8
abundance: few
d_gene: -
j_gene: TRBJ1-5
CDR3aa: CASSPKSDTISNQPQHF
CDR3nt: TGTGCCAGCAGTCCTAAGTCCGATACCATTAGCAATCAGCCCCAGCATTTT

v_gene: TRBV5-1
abundance: -
d_gene: TRBD1
j_gene: TRBJ1-1
CDR3aa: CASSLTPGQGAAFF
CDR3nt: TGCGCCAGCAGCTTGACACCGGGACAGGGCGCGGCTTTCTTT

v_gene: TRBV5-1
abundance: -
d_gene: -
j_gene: TRBJ1-1
CDR3aa: CASSLALTGNTEAFF
CDR3nt: TGCGCCAGCAGCTTGGCCCTGACAGGGAACACTGAAGCTTTCTTT

v_gene: TRBV2
abundance: -
d_gene: TRBD2
j_gene: TRBJ2-3
CDR3aa: CASSGATSAPSTDTQYF
CDR3nt: TGTGCCAGCAGCGGGGCGACTAGCGCGCCTAGCACAGATACGCAGTATTTT

v_gene: TRBV19
abundance: -
d_gene: -
j_gene: TRBJ1-2
CDR3aa: CASSPYSDSNYGYTF
CDR3nt: TGTGCCAGTAGTCCCTATTCGGACTCTAACTATGGCTACACCTTC

v_gene: TRBV6-6
abundance: -
d_gene: -
j_gene: TRBJ1-1
CDR3aa: CASSRTLNTEAFF
CDR3nt: TGTGCCAGCAGTCGGACACTTAACACTGAAGCTTTCTTT

v_gene: TRBV4-2
abundance: -
d_gene: TRBD2
j_gene: TRBJ2-1
CDR3aa: CASSQVRGSGSLASYNEQFF
CDR3nt: TGTGCCAGCAGCCAAGTGAGGGGTAGCGGGAGTTTAGCGAGTTACAATGAGCAGTTCTTC

v_gene: TRBV6-2/TRBV6-3
abundance: once
d_gene: -
j_gene: TRBJ2-7
CDR3aa: CASSYEQGAYEQYF
CDR3nt: TGTGCCAGCAGTTACGAACAGGGCGCCTACGAGCAGTACTTC

v_gene: TRBV11-3
abundance: -
d_gene: TRBD1
j_gene: TRBJ2-5
CDR3aa: CASSVRGPGGQGKETQYF
CDR3nt: TGTGCCAGCAGCGTTAGAGGGCCCGGTGGACAGGGGAAGGAGACCCAGTACTTC

v_gene: TRBV5-5
abundance: -
d_gene: TRBD2
j_gene: TRBJ2-7
CDR3aa: CASSKGLAGETLYEQYF
CDR3nt: TGTGCCAGCAGCAAGGGACTAGCGGGAGAAACTCTCTACGAGCAGTACTTC

v_gene: TRBV30
abundance: -
d_gene: TRBD2
j_gene: TRBJ2-1
CDR3aa: CAWSVYLAAYNEQFF
CDR3nt: TGTGCCTGGAGTGTTTACCTAGCGGCCTACAATGAGCAGTTCTTC